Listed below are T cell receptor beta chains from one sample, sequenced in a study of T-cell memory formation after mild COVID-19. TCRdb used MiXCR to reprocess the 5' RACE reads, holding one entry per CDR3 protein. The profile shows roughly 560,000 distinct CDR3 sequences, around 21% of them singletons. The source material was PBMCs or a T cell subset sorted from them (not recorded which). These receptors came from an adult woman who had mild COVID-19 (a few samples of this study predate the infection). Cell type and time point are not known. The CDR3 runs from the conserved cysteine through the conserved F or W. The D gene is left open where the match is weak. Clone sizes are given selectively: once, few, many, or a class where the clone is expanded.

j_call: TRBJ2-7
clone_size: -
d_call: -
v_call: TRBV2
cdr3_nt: TGTGCCAGCAGTTTGTCAGGGAACGAGCAGTACTTC
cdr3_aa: CASSLSGNEQYF

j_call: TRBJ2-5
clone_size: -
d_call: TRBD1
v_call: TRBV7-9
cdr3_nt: TGTGCCAGCAGCTCACCCATGGGACAGGGAAAAGAGACCCAGTACTTC
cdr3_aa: CASSSPMGQGKETQYF

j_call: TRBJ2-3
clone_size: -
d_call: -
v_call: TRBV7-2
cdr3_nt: TGTGCCAGCAGCTTAGCGGAGACTAGATACACAGATACGCAGTATTTT
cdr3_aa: CASSLAETRYTDTQYF

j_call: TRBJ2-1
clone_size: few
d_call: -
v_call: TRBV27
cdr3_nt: TGTGCCAGCAGTTTTCCCTTAGGTGGTGAGCAGTTCTTC
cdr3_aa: CASSFPLGGEQFF

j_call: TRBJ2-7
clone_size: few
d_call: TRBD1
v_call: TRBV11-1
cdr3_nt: TGTGCCAGCAGCCCACCGGGACAGGGGATCAACGAGCAGTACTTC
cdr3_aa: CASSPPGQGINEQYF

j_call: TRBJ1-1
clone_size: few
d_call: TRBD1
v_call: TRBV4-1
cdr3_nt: TGCGCCAGCAGCCAAGATCAACAGGGGCGGAGGGAAGCTTTCTTT
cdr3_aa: CASSQDQQGRREAFF

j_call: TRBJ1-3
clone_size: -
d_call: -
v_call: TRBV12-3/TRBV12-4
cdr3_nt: TGTGCCAGCACGTCCGTCCTAACCGCTGGAAACACCATATATTTT
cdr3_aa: CASTSVLTAGNTIYF

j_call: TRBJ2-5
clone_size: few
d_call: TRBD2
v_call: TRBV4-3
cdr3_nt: TGCGCCAGCAGCCAGCGACTAGCGGGAGCCTTCGGGGAGACCCAGTACTTC
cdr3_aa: CASSQRLAGAFGETQYF

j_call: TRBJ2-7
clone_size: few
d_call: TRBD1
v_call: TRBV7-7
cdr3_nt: TGTGCTAGCAGCCGTTACACAGGGGGCGGCTACGAGCAGTACTTC
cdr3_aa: CASSRYTGGGYEQYF

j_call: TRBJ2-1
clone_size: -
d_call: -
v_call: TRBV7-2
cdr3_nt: TGTGCCAGCAGCTTAGACTTTATGGTTCGGGGCACCTACAATGAGCAGTTCTTC
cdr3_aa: CASSLDFMVRGTYNEQFF

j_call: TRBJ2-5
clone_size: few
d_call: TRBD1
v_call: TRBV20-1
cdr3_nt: TGCAGTGCTAGACGGGACAGGGGGCGAGAGACCCAGTACTTC
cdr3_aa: CSARRDRGRETQYF

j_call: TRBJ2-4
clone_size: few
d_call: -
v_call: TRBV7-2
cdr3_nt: TGTGCCAGCAGCTTAGCGGTTGGGCTAGCCAAAAACATTCAGTACTTC
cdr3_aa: CASSLAVGLAKNIQYF

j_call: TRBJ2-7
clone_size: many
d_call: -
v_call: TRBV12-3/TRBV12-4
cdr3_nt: TGTGCCAGCAGTTCTCGGACGGGGACCTACGAGCAGTACTTC
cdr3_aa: CASSSRTGTYEQYF

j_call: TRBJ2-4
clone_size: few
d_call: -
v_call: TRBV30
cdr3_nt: TGTGCCTGGAGTGTAGACGTAGGCAGCGGAGTTCTAGCCAAAAACATTCAGTACTTC
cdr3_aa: CAWSVDVGSGVLAKNIQYF

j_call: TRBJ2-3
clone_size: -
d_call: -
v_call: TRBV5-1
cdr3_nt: TGCGCCAGCAGTCTCCGGAACTCTGCGGCCACAGATACGCAGTATTTT
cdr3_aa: CASSLRNSAATDTQYF

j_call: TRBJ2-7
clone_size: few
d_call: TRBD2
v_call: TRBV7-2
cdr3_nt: TGTGCCAGCAGCCTCGGGACTAGCATCCTCTACGAGCAGTACTTC
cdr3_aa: CASSLGTSILYEQYF

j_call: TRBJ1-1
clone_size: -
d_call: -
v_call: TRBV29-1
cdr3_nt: TGCAGCGTTGAGCCAGGGCGGAACACTGAAGCTTTCTTT
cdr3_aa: CSVEPGRNTEAFF

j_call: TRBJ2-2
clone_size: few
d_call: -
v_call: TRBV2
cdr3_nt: TGTGCCAGCAGTGTTGCAGACACCGGGGAGCTGTTTTTT
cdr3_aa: CASSVADTGELFF

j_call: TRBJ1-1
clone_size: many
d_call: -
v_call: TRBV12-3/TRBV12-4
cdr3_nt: TGTGCCAGCAGTTTGGGGGGGCGCACTGAAGCTTTCTTT
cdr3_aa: CASSLGGRTEAFF

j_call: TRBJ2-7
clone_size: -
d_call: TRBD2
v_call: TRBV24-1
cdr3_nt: TGTGCCACCAGTGATTCTTCTAGCGGGGGACCGTACGAGCAGTACTTC
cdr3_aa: CATSDSSSGGPYEQYF

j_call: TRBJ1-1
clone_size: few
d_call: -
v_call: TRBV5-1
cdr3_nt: TGCGCCAGCAGCTTGGGTCAGGGAGGGTTTAACCGGAACACTGAAGCTTTCTTT
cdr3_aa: CASSLGQGGFNRNTEAFF

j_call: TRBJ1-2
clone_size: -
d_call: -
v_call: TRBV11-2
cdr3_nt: TGTGCCAGCAGATCCCTCCAGGGGTCTGGCTACACCTTC
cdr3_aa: CASRSLQGSGYTF

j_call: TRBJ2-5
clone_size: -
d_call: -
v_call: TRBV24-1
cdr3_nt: TGTGCCACCAGTGATTTGCATACCAAACAAGAGACCCAGTACTTC
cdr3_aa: CATSDLHTKQETQYF

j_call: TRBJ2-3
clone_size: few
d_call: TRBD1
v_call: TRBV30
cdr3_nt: TGTGCCTGGCAGGGACAGAGCACAGATACGCAGTATTTT
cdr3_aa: CAWQGQSTDTQYF

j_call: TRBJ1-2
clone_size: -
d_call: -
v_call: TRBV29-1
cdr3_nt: TGCAGCGTTGTAGAGCGGACATCTAACTATGGCTACACCTTC
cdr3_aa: CSVVERTSNYGYTF

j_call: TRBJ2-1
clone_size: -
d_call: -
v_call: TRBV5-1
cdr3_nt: TGCGCCAGCAGCTTGAATCTAGAGGGAAACAATGAGCAGTTCTTC
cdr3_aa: CASSLNLEGNNEQFF

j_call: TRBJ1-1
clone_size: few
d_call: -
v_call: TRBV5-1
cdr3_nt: TGCGCCAGCAGCCAAAGATGGACGAACACTGAAGCTTTCTTT
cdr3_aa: CASSQRWTNTEAFF

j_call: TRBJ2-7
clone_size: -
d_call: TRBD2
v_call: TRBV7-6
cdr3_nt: TGTGCCAGCAGCCCCGGACTAGCGGGGGGCCCATCCCGCGAGCAGTACTTC
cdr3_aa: CASSPGLAGGPSREQYF

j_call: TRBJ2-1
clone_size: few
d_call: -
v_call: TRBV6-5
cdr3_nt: TGTGCCAGCAGTCCTAATGGAGGGGGAGTCTACAATGAGCAGTTCTTC
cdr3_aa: CASSPNGGGVYNEQFF